This entry features one T cell receptor (beta chain) sequence. TCRdb reprocessed the 5' RACE reads; each CDR3 protein has one entry and no DNA is given. The sample's table shows 200,000 to 300,000 distinct CDR3 sequences. Germline V CDR1 and CDR2: DFQATT, SNEGSKA (reference sequence). The length of the CDR3 is 14 residues. The entry originates in a study of T cells expressing NK-cell markers. V and J are TRBV20-1 and TRBJ2-7; the D call of TRBD1 rests on TCRdb alone, since no DNA is present to check it. What was sequenced was blood T cells: a sorted CD56 or NKG2C T cell subset, CD4+ or CD8+ T cells, or bulk PBMC T cells (not recorded which). The source of this sequence is a man aged 18 to 35 in good health. CDR3 amino acids: CSAEGTDLSGEQYF.